This T cell receptor beta chain was identified in a study of cytomegalovirus exposure and HLA in healthy donors. For this clone: The antigen is undetermined.

Libraries were prepared by immunoSEQ multiplex PCR; TCRdb keeps only in-frame clonotypes and omits some of them. The sample shows about 280,000 clones, 88% of them seen only once. These donors were members of the roughly 120-subject validation cohort, a group separate from the approximately 670-subject first cohort. V shed 5 bases, J shed 6 bases, and the junction held 19 bases outside the gene matches. This CDR3 is built from 18 residues. Germline CDR1 SGHVS, CDR2 FNYEAQ. Study observations and caveats: As confirmed in vitro, three CMV-associated chains were specific for CMV antigens. Cytomegalovirus-associated status was assigned to some 160 TCR beta chains. The finding came from a later analysis; first-cohort TCR clusters tended to co-occur in the 110 or so validation repertoires.

The sequence was obtained from a woman aged 18-29 years in good health and CMV-seronegative. The sequenced material came from PBMCs. The chain has TRBV7-6 and TRBJ2-1; the match to TRBD2 covers 7 bases. DNA of the CDR3: TGTGCCAGCAGCCACCCCTCTGGCGGGAGTGAGGGCTCCAATGAGCAGTTCTTC. Its translation is CASSHPSGGSEGSNEQFF. The complete variable domain, with remaining parts taken from reference TRBV7-6 and TRBJ2-1, reads GAGVSQSPRYKVTKRGQDVALRCDPISGHVSLYWYRQALGQGPEFLTYFNYEAQQDKSGLPNDRFSAERPEGSISTLTIQRTEQRDSAMYRCASSHPSGGSEGSNEQFFGPGTRLTVL.